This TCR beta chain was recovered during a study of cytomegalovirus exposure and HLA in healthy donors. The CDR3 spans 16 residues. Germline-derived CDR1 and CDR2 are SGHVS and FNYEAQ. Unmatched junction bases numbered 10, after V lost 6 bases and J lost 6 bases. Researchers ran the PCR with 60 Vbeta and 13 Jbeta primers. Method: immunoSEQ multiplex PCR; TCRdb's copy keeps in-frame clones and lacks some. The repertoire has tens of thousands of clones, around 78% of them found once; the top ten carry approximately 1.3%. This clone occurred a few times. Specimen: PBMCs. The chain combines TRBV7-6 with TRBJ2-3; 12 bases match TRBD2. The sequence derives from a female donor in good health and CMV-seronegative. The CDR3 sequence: CASSLGLAGSSDTQYF. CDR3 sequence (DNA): TGTGCCAGCAGTCTTGGACTAGCGGGGTCGTCTGATACGCAGTATTTT.